One T cell receptor (beta chain) is described in this entry. This sample is part of a study of blood T cell repertoires in COVID-19. Study details: There were acute and convalescent COVID-19 samples, and they came from the United States, Italy and Spain. PBMCs, B-cell-depleted T cells, or T cells were the source of the cDNA or gDNA that made up the material.

The V segment lost 4 bases and the J segment 6 bases; nucleotides outside the gene matches: 16. CDR1 is LGHDT and CDR2 is YNNKEL in the germline V gene (reference sequence). The CDR3 loop spans 18 amino acids. Original analysis: Nucleated cell number was recorded as an estimate derived from reference gene primer amplification. Sequencing used immunoSEQ multiplex PCR; TCRdb keeps in-frame clones, though not all of them. V and J calls and clone size come straight from that table; D and trimming were deduced from the DNA. The repertoire holds over 200,000 clones, with 75% to 90% as singletons. The receptor's source is a human donor in a cohort sampled during active COVID-19. The material sequenced was peripheral blood. The V gene is TRBV3-1 (or the pseudogene TRBV3-2), the J gene TRBJ2-3, with TRBD2 matching 10 bases. The CDR3 DNA follows: TGTGCCAGCAGCCCCTGGACTAGCGGCCCGAGCTCCCTGGATACGCAGTATTTT. This codes for CASSPWTSGPSSLDTQYF.